This is a list of T cell receptor beta chains from one sample in a study of beta chain features in type 1 diabetes. The assay was immunoSEQ multiplex PCR, and TCRdb's table has in-frame clones only and misses some. Here the sample spans tens of thousands of clones, around 32% being singletons. The specimen was stem cell memory CD4+ T cells from blood. The source of these receptors is a woman under 30 in good health. Both conserved end residues are part of each CDR3. A D gene is named only where the DNA matches it firmly. Clone size, where shown, is once, few, many, or a class for clones that have expanded.

j_gene,abundance,v_gene,d_gene,CDR3nt,CDR3aa
TRBJ1-6,NA,TRBV7-3,TRBD1,TGTGCCAGCAGCTTAACCGGGACAGGGAATTCACCCCTCCACTTT,CASSLTGTGNSPLHF
TRBJ2-3,few,TRBV4-1,TRBD2,TGCGCCAGCAGCCAAGTGGTAGGACTAGCGGGAGCAGATACGCAGTATTTT,CASSQVVGLAGADTQYF
TRBJ1-1,NA,TRBV5-1,NA,TGCGCCAGCAGCTTGGATGAGGGGAGGCTAGAAGCTTTCTTT,CASSLDEGRLEAFF
TRBJ2-5,once,TRBV7-8,TRBD2,TGTGCCAGCAGCTTAGGGGCGGGGGGATTTCAAGAGACCCAGTACTTC,CASSLGAGGFQETQYF
TRBJ2-6,NA,TRBV18,TRBD1,TGTGCCAGCTCCCAAGGACAGGGTTCCCTTTCTGGGGCCAACGTCCTGACTTTC,CASSQGQGSLSGANVLTF
TRBJ2-1,few,TRBV5-1,NA,TGCGCCAGCAGCTCCGGGTCACTTGAGGGGCAGTTCTTC,CASSSGSLEGQFF
TRBJ2-5,few,TRBV2,NA,TGTGCCAGCACCCCGGCGGCAGAGACCCAGTACTTC,CASTPAAETQYF
TRBJ2-1,few,TRBV9,TRBD1,TGTGCCAGCAGCGTTACCGGGACAGGTTACAATGAGCAGTTCTTC,CASSVTGTGYNEQFF
TRBJ1-1,few,TRBV5-1,NA,TGCGCCAGCAGCTTGCGACAGATGAACACTGAAGCTTTCTTT,CASSLRQMNTEAFF
TRBJ2-5,NA,TRBV5-4,TRBD2,TGTGCCAGCAGCTTGGCGAGGGCGGGAGGACAAGAGACCCAGTACTTC,CASSLARAGGQETQYF
TRBJ2-6,NA,TRBV9,NA,TGTGCCAGCAGCCTCGCCGCGGGCTCTGGGGCCAACGTCCTGACTTTC,CASSLAAGSGANVLTF
TRBJ1-1,NA,TRBV5-4,TRBD1,TGTGCCAGCAGCTACAGGGGTCAGGACACTGAAGCTTTCTTT,CASSYRGQDTEAFF
TRBJ1-1,once,TRBV7-6,NA,TGTGCCAGCAGCGCTGACGGGACTGAAGCTTTCTTT,CASSADGTEAFF
TRBJ2-5,NA,TRBV11-2,NA,TGTGCCAGCAGCTTTGGACTAGGGGGGACCCAGTACTTC,CASSFGLGGTQYF
TRBJ1-6,NA,TRBV4-3,NA,TGCGCCAGCAGCCAATCCCGGGGAAATTCACCCCTCCACTTT,CASSQSRGNSPLHF
TRBJ2-3,NA,TRBV30,NA,TGTGCCTGGAGTGTGACCCAGGGGGGTGATACGCAGTATTTT,CAWSVTQGGDTQYF
TRBJ2-1,NA,TRBV25-1,NA,TGTGCCAGCACACGAGGTTCCTACAATGAGCAGTTCTTC,CASTRGSYNEQFF
TRBJ2-3,NA,TRBV2,TRBD2,TGTGCCAGCAGTGGGACTAGCGGGGGCACAGATACGCAGTATTTT,CASSGTSGGTDTQYF
TRBJ2-5,NA,TRBV15,NA,TGTGCCACCAGCAGAGGACTAGACGAAGAGACCCAGTACTTC,CATSRGLDEETQYF
TRBJ2-2,few,TRBV30,NA,TGTGCCTGGAGACCCAGGGGTGGCACCGGGGAGCTGTTTTTT,CAWRPRGGTGELFF
TRBJ1-1,NA,TRBV5-1,NA,TGCGCCAGCAGCACCGGACGGAACCTGGACAGCACTGAAGCTTTCTTT,CASSTGRNLDSTEAFF
TRBJ2-3,NA,TRBV7-9,NA,TGTGCCAGCAGCTCCGGCTCGGGGGGCACAGATACGCAGTATTTT,CASSSGSGGTDTQYF
TRBJ2-5,few,TRBV5-4,TRBD1,TGTGCCGGTCACCGGGACGGGACAGGGGAGACCCAGTACTTC,CAGHRDGTGETQYF
TRBJ2-7,few,TRBV7-8,TRBD2,TGTGCCAGCAGCCGGACTAGCGGGGAGTACGAGCAGTACTTC,CASSRTSGEYEQYF
TRBJ2-7,NA,TRBV10-1,TRBD2,TGCGCCAGCAGTGAGTCGGGGACTAGCGGGAGCGGGCAGTACTTC,CASSESGTSGSGQYF
TRBJ1-4,few,TRBV5-1,TRBD1,TGCGCCAGCAGCTTGGATGGAGGACAGGGGAGTGAAAAACTGTTTTTT,CASSLDGGQGSEKLFF
TRBJ1-1,NA,TRBV30,TRBD1,TGTGCCTGGAGCTCCCAAGCCCAGGGACAGGAAGAAGCTTTCTTT,CAWSSQAQGQEEAFF
TRBJ2-7,few,TRBV7-2,TRBD1,TGTGCCAGCTCTTCGGGTAACAGGGGCGAGCAGTACTTC,CASSSGNRGEQYF
TRBJ2-7,many,TRBV7-2,TRBD2,TGTGCCAGCAGCTTAGCGAGCGGGAGGGCGTCCTACGAGCAGTACTTC,CASSLASGRASYEQYF
TRBJ2-2,NA,TRBV7-2,NA,TGTGCCAGCAGGTTGGACTCCAACACCGGGGAGCTGTTTTTT,CASRLDSNTGELFF